The source of this TCR beta chain is a study of T cell responses to AZD1222 COVID-19 vaccine (dated by TCRdb to the early 2020s). In terms of the full investigation: TCR sequencing covered 230 to 250 trial participants: 207 given two doses of AZD1222 and 26 given two doses of MenACWY control vaccine. Enrollment into the trials was organized by age into subgroups of 18-55, 56-69 and 70-plus years, and those subgroups contained roughly 150, 30 and 60 TCR-sequenced participants, respectively.

Interpreted using the paper, the time point label stands for: about 28 days (+/-7) after the second vaccine dose. Because spike-specific TCR depth and breadth did not differ between the two schedules, AZD1222 recipients who got a second dose at roughly 4 weeks were pooled with those who got a second dose at roughly 12 weeks. Samples from vaccinated people were obtained from the UK trials COV001 and COV002, which included a single-blind randomized controlled phase 2/3 trial of AZD1222 (ChAdOx1 nCoV-19) in healthy adults. Trial participant PBMC samples were collected at day 0 and day 28 after the second dose for TCRbeta chain sequencing. About this clone: No cognate antigen has been identified for it. Base qualities are not provided; no much larger clone lies one nucleotide away.

What the study reported, not specific to this receptor: Conclusions about previously exposed vaccinees are limited because only six or seven AZD1222 recipients were SARS-CoV-2 seropositive at baseline. The 56-69-year group was small, and its depth increase did not reach significance, likely because of low power. Epitopes outside the regions mutated in the B.1.351 and B.1.1.7 variants were reportedly recognized by nearly half of the unique spike-specific TCRs. Because no samples from the day 14 peak response were available, repertoires could be characterized only after the peak T cell response. Spike-specific TCR breadth and depth rose significantly after two AZD1222 doses compared with day 0 and with MenACWY recipients. The vaccine-associated CD4 TCRs covered the entire spike protein, and the dominant responses fell in regions 160-218 and 743-854. Most participants were white British and females outnumbered males, and the authors suggested that clonal diversity may have been underestimated.

The CDR3 goes from the cysteine to the phenylalanine over 12 residues. Of all the DNA, just the CDR3 is kept, 36 bases in frame from base 1. The CDR1 and CDR2 encoded by the germline V gene are MNHEY and SVGAGI. The junction carries 7 bases between V and J, which are trimmed by 7 bases and 0 bases respectively. The CDR3 regions of human TCRbeta chains were subjected to immunosequencing. Regarding the original processing steps: TCRs in the repertoires were compared against a reference library of SARS-CoV-2-specific TCRs that had been generated with the MIRA antigen-specificity platform. Breadth meant the fraction of unique TCRs that were SARS-CoV-2-associated, whereas depth meant the fraction of total T cells that were SARS-CoV-2-associated. Using the MIRA data, each spike-specific TCR was mapped to the spike region that the TCR reacts to and placed in a CD4 or CD8 class. Log10-transformed breadth and depth values were compared by one-way ANOVA with Sidak's multiple comparisons tests. Drawn from immuneACCESS, this table holds only the in-frame rearrangements with V and J called that TCRdb kept. Clones are partly lost; checked studies trace under half to an unresolved V gene and leave the rest unexplained. That table gives V, J and clone size, and the DNA gave D and trimming. For this sample there are 100,000 to 150,000 clones; 84% appear just once. Roughly a quarter of the sample is held by the ten biggest clonotypes.

The input for sequencing was peripheral blood, taken 28 days after the second AZD1222 dose. This chain joins TRBV6-5 to TRBJ2-7, with the D gene not confidently named. The clonotype was recovered from an adult who received the AZD1222 COVID-19 vaccine. CDR3 protein: CASKRSSYEQYF. In nucleotide form, the sequence is TGTGCCAGCAAAAGGAGCTCCTACGAGCAGTACTTC.